The T cell receptor (beta chain) described here comes from a study of blood T cell repertoires in COVID-19. Study-wide background: COVID-19 samples collected from the United States, Italy and Spain covered acute and convalescent phases. Sample material is recorded as cDNA or gDNA derived from T cells, B-cell-depleted T cells, or PBMCs.

Germline loops: CDR1 KGHSH, CDR2 LQKENI. CDR3 length: 16 residues. V was clipped by 1 base and J by 0 bases; unmatched bases: 2. As handled by the study authors: Reference gene primer amplification gave nucleated cell count estimates. Assay used: immunoSEQ multiplex PCR; TCRdb lists only in-frame clones, some missing. V and J calls plus clone size are reproduced from that table; the DNA served to infer D and trimming. The sample carries around 100,000 clones, 84% recorded once. The source of this sequence is a man aged 55 to 70 with acute or convalescent COVID-19. Material: peripheral blood. This chain connects TRBV18 to TRBJ2-2; 7 nucleotides match TRBD1. As DNA, the CDR3 is TGTGCCAGCTCACCACGGGGACAGCCGAACACCGGGGAGCTGTTTTTT. This codes for CASSPRGQPNTGELFF. The variable domain in full, completed from reference TRBV18 and TRBJ2-2, reads NAGVMQNPRHLVRRRGQEARLRCSPMKGHSHVYWYRQLPEEGLKFMVYLQKENIIDESGMPKERFSAEFPKEGPSILRIQQVVRGDSAAYFCASSPRGQPNTGELFFGEGSRLTVL.